The 27 T cell receptor beta chains given below trace back to one sample, sequenced in a study of shared clonotypes between healthy human individuals. Here immunoSEQ multiplex PCR was the method, and the copy in TCRdb shows in-frame clones only, minus some. The table lists millions of clones, 90% to 95% of them singletons. Naive CD8 isolation took CD45RO-negative cells positively selected for CCR7 and excluded terminally differentiated effector memory CD45RA+ cells. Input material: naive CD8+ T cells from PBMCs. Receptors were obtained from a man in his late teens or twenties in good health. Some clones in this sample may be carry-over from other donors' samples.

The sample holds a few counts of this clone. The V call is TRBV27, the J call TRBJ1-5; the D gene is possibly TRBD1 (5 bases). Trimming took off 5 bases at V and 6 bases at J, with 14 bases between the two ends. CDR1 and CDR2 from the germline V gene are MNHEY and SMNVEV (reference sequence). This CDR3 comprises 14 residues. The CDR3 nucleotides are TGTGCCAGCAGTCCCAGGGATTATCTTCAGCCCCAGCATTTT. Translated: CASSPRDYLQPQHF.

A word on this clone: The same CDR3 can be traced to other DNA sequences in this sample. The chain recombines TRBV9 with TRBJ1-1; no clear D. The V end was cut by 4 bases, the J end by 1 base, with 5 bases between. Germline V gene sequence: CDR1 SGDLS, CDR2 YYNGEE. The CDR3 is 12 residues long. Here the CDR3 DNA reads TGTGCCAGCAGCCCCCAGAACACTGAAGCTTTCTTT. Residues: CASSPQNTEAFF.

This clone turned up a few times. V and J are TRBV10-1 and TRBJ1-1; unclear D gene. This CDR3 comprises 13 residues. Germline lookup yields CDR1 WNHNN and CDR2 SYGVQD (reference sequence). The V end lost 2 bases, the J end lost 5 bases, and 9 bases lay between the germline ends. The CDR3 protein is CASSEVGGTEAFF. The CDR3 coding sequence is TGCGCCAGCAGTGAGGTGGGTGGAACTGAAGCTTTCTTT.

The chain is built from TRBV9 and TRBJ2-7; D remains ambiguous. CDR1 SGDLS and CDR2 YYNGEE come from the germline V gene. V dropped 0 bases and J dropped 2 bases, with 12 bases sitting between them. The CDR3 loop spans 15 amino acids. The CDR3 region is CASSVGLGPTYEQYF. The CDR3 region has the DNA TGTGCCAGCAGCGTAGGTCTAGGACCCACCTACGAGCAGTACTTC.

Concerning this clone: Other DNA sequences within the sample encode an identical CDR3. This chain links TRBV5-1 with TRBJ2-1; 8 bases agree with TRBD1. The CDR3 is 15 residues long. CDR1 SGHRS and CDR2 YFSETQ come from the germline V gene. V dropped 0 bases and J dropped 7; count of bases not matched to a gene: 6. DNA of the CDR3: TGCGCCAGCAGCTTGGGGCAGGGGGCGAGGAATGAGCAGTTCTTC. It specifies CASSLGQGARNEQFF. The variable domain in full, with the rest retrieved from reference TRBV5-1 and TRBJ2-1, is KAGVTQTPRYLIKTRGQQVTLSCSPISGHRSVSWYQQTPGQGLQFLFEYFSETQRNKGNFPGRFSGRQFSNSRSEMNVSTLELGDSALYLCASSLGQGARNEQFFGPGTRLTVL.

V gene TRBV28 combines with J gene TRBJ1-4; D is ambiguous. Trimming left V 2 bases short and J 5 bases short, with 15 bases between. The CDR3 sequence is 16 residues long. The germline V gene has CDR1 MDHEN and CDR2 SYDVKM. In DNA, the CDR3 is TGTGCCAGCAGTTTAAGCCCTGTAGGACGAAATGAAAAACTGTTTTTT. Translation gives CASSLSPVGRNEKLFF.

V is TRBV7-9 and J is TRBJ2-7, with D unresolved. The CDR3 runs to 16 residues. The V gene's germline CDR1 is SEHNR and CDR2 FQNEAQ (reference sequence). V lost 4 bases to trimming and J lost 0 bases, with 16 bases between them. The CDR3 is CASSSTNRASSYEQYF. In nucleotides, the CDR3 is TGTGCCAGCAGCTCCACCAACCGGGCGTCCTCCTACGAGCAGTACTTC.

The chain has TRBV7-3 and TRBJ2-1; TRBD1 agrees at 10 bases. The V and J ends lost 5 bases and 5 bases, in that order; junction bases with no gene match: 18. The CDR3 is 19 residues long. CDR1 and CDR2 (germline): SGHTA, FQGTGA. In DNA form, the CDR3 reads TGTGCCAGCAGCCGAATGGGCCCCCTGGGGACAGGGGACAACAATGAGCAGTTCTTC. Its protein is CASSRMGPLGTGDNNEQFF.

In DNA form, the CDR3 reads TGTGCCAGCAGCCCCGGGACAGGGGGCAACGAGCAGTACTTC. Its protein product is CASSPGTGGNEQYF. The rearrangement links TRBV4-2 to TRBJ2-7; 12 positions match TRBD1. Germline CDR1 LGHNA, CDR2 YNFKEQ. The CDR3 is 14 residues long. V was clipped by 4 bases and J by 5 bases; unmatched bases: 3.

This rearrangement joins TRBV28 to TRBJ2-2, with a tentative D call TRBD2 (5 bases). This CDR3 spans 14 amino acids. V was shortened by 7 bases and J by 2 bases, with 11 bases between the two germline ends. In germline, CDR1 is MDHEN, CDR2 SYDVKM. CDR3 in amino acids: CASTRGFNTGELFF. The CDR3 DNA is TGTGCCAGCACACGGGGTTTCAACACCGGGGAGCTGTTTTTT.

In its sample, this clone was seen once. The rearrangement uses TRBV7-9 and TRBJ2-2; 8 nucleotides agree with TRBD1. The CDR3 sequence is 14 residues long. V trimming: 11 bases; J trimming: 7 bases; junction bases outside the gene matches: 12. Germline CDR1 reads SEHNR; CDR2 reads FQNEAQ (reference sequence). CDR3: CAGAGTGSDGELFF. Written as DNA, the CDR3 is TGTGCCGGGGCCGGGACAGGATCGGACGGGGAGCTGTTTTTT.

This chain uses TRBV30 with TRBJ1-1, with no clear D. V was trimmed by 0 bases and J by 10 bases, leaving 12 bases between them. The germline V gene has CDR1 GTSNPN and CDR2 SVGIG (reference sequence). The CDR3 loop spans 12 amino acids. The CDR3: CAWSVLDRRAFF. The CDR3 DNA is TGTGCCTGGAGTGTACTCGATAGGCGAGCTTTCTTT.

V and J are TRBV27 and TRBJ2-1; D is unresolved. In germline, CDR1 is MNHEY, CDR2 SMNVEV (reference sequence). V shed 8 bases and J shed 0 bases, with 20 bases lying between them. The CDR3 sequence is 17 residues long. The CDR3 reads CASSGQSERFSYNEQFF. As DNA, the CDR3 is TGTGCCAGCTCTGGGCAGAGCGAGCGCTTCTCCTACAATGAGCAGTTCTTC.

V and J are TRBV27 and TRBJ2-7; possibly TRBD2 for D (5 bases). Germline V lookup: CDR1 MNHEY, CDR2 SMNVEV (reference sequence). The CDR3 loop spans 15 amino acids. Trimming removed 3 bases at V and 0 bases at J, with 12 bases between. In DNA form, the CDR3 reads TGTGCCAGCAGTTTCTCCGCGGGTAGCTCCTACGAGCAGTACTTC. Protein product: CASSFSAGSSYEQYF.

DNA of the CDR3: TGTGCCAGTAGTCCCGCAGGCAATCAGCCCCAGCATTTT. As protein: CASSPAGNQPQHF. The chain carries TRBV19 and TRBJ1-5; no clear D. The CDR3 consists of 13 residues. The germline V gene encodes CDR1 LNHDA and CDR2 SQIVND (reference sequence). Trimming pared 5 bases from V and 2 bases from J, leaving 7 bases between.

V and J are TRBV7-9 and TRBJ2-7, with D maybe TRBD2 (5 bases). Germline V gene sequence: CDR1 SEHNR, CDR2 FQNEAQ (reference sequence). This CDR3 is 12 amino acids long. The ends were cut back, 5 bases at V and 6 bases at J, with 11 bases in the middle. CDR3: CASSQLGSEQYF. The CDR3 bases are TGTGCCAGCAGCCAACTAGGTAGCGAGCAGTACTTC.

This chain connects TRBV6-5 to TRBJ2-5, with TRBD1 identical over 9 bases. After removal of 6 bases from V and 5 bases from J, the junction contained 10 bases not matched to a gene. Germline V lookup: CDR1 MNHEY, CDR2 SVGAGI. This CDR3 region has 15 residues. CDR3 loop: CASRARTGAGETQYF. The CDR3, as DNA: TGTGCCAGCAGGGCGCGGACAGGGGCAGGGGAGACCCAGTACTTC.

This sequence joins TRBV14 and TRBJ2-7, with TRBD2 matching over 7 bases. The length of the CDR3 is 16 residues. From germline, CDR1 is SGHDN and CDR2 FVKESK. Germline trimming cut 0 bases from V and 3 bases from J; bases unmatched to any gene: 8. The CDR3 region has the DNA TGTGCCAGCAGCCAAGATAGTCTAGCGGTCGACTACGAGCAGTACTTC. This sequence encodes CASSQDSLAVDYEQYF.

This clone showed up just once. J is TRBJ2-7 and V is TRBV7-9, with TRBD1 matching 7 bases. There are 13 residues in the CDR3. From germline, CDR1 is SEHNR and CDR2 FQNEAQ (reference sequence). Losses at the gene ends were 5 bases for V and 5 bases for J; bases not matched to a gene: 6. Written as DNA, the CDR3 is TGTGCCAGCAGCCTTGGGACAGTTAACGAGCAGTACTTC. Encoded protein: CASSLGTVNEQYF.

This clone has just one count. This sequence joins TRBV2 and TRBJ2-7; possibly TRBD2 for D (5 bases). The CDR3 covers 12 residues. V was clipped by 6 bases and J by 7 bases, with 13 bases between them. The germline V gene has CDR1 SNHLY and CDR2 FYNNEI. The chain's CDR3 is CASRKRGEEQYF. CDR3 nucleotide sequence: TGTGCCAGCAGGAAACGGGGAGAGGAGCAGTACTTC.

The gene calls are TRBV9 and TRBJ2-5, with 9 bases aligning to TRBD2. With 0 bases clipped from V and 5 bases from J, the junction kept 14 bases outside the gene matches. Germline lookup yields CDR1 SGDLS and CDR2 YYNGEE. This CDR3 region has 18 residues. CDR3 residues: CASSVGPWAREGPETQYF. In DNA, the CDR3 is TGTGCCAGCAGCGTAGGTCCTTGGGCGCGGGAGGGCCCGGAGACCCAGTACTTC.

The chain recombines TRBV11-2 with TRBJ2-7, with 8 nucleotides matching TRBD2. The CDR3 totals 17 residues. Unmatched junction bases numbered 8, after V lost 1 base and J lost 0 bases. CDR1 SGHAT and CDR2 FQNNGV come from the germline V gene. The CDR3 DNA is TGTGCCAGCAGCTTAGTCCCAGCGGGAGTCCTCTCCTACGAGCAGTACTTC. Translated: CASSLVPAGVLSYEQYF.

The chain uses TRBV6-5 and TRBJ2-5; perhaps TRBD2 as D (7 bases). V lost 5 bases and J lost 5, with 18 bases in between. The CDR3 spans 15 residues. The germline V gene encodes CDR1 MNHEY and CDR2 SVGAGI. CDR3 sequence reads: CASSNWRGLRETQYF. The CDR3 DNA reads as TGTGCCAGCAGTAACTGGCGGGGGCTGCGTGAGACCCAGTACTTC.

The rearrangement uses TRBV5-1 and TRBJ1-1; TRBD1 is a possible D gene (5 bases). Germline V lookup: CDR1 SGHRS, CDR2 YFSETQ. The CDR3 runs 14 residues. V was trimmed by 4 bases and J by 2 bases, leaving 12 bases between them. The CDR3 nucleotides read TGCGCCAGCAGCCCAGGGAGGGGAAACACTGAAGCTTTCTTT. Translated: CASSPGRGNTEAFF.

The rearrangement links TRBV6-5 to TRBJ2-5; 7 nucleotides align to TRBD2. V was pared by 6 bases and J by 2 bases, with 9 bases of the junction left unmatched. The CDR3 sequence is 15 residues long. The V gene's germline CDR1 is MNHEY and CDR2 SVGAGI. The CDR3, as DNA: TGTGCCAGCAGCTACACGGGACTACAACAAGAGACCCAGTACTTC. Translating it yields CASSYTGLQQETQYF.

The chain links TRBV5-6 to TRBJ1-5, with D tentatively TRBD1 (6 bases). Germline V gene sequence: CDR1 SGHDT, CDR2 YYEEEE. This CDR3 comprises 14 residues. Trimming shortened V by 3 bases and J by 6 bases, and 13 bases separated the two germline ends. This CDR3 is CASSSGGGTQPQHF. The CDR3 nucleotides are TGTGCCAGCAGCTCCGGGGGCGGAACTCAGCCCCAGCATTTT.

CDR3 sequence: CASREIASRSADTQYF. The DNA of the CDR3 is TGTGCCAGCAGGGAAATAGCGTCCAGGTCCGCAGATACGCAGTATTTT. The chain combines TRBV2 with TRBJ2-3; D may be TRBD2 (5 bases). V lost 6 bases and J 4 bases, leaving 20 bases between the germline ends. The CDR3 covers 16 residues. Germline V gives CDR1 SNHLY, CDR2 FYNNEI.